This T cell receptor beta chain derives from a study of cytomegalovirus exposure and HLA in healthy donors. Whole-study results and caveats: It was approximately 150 TCR beta chains that were listed as cytomegalovirus-associated. Productive status was seen about 87% or about 30% of the time for most TCR beta V segments in an earlier analysis. Association of a missense DCLRE1C variant with TCR beta V- and J-gene trimming was reported in a later analysis.

In this sample, this clone turned up once. As yet, its antigen is unknown. CDR1 and CDR2 (germline): MDHEN, SYDVKM. The CDR3 totals 17 residues. V shed 6 bases, J shed 4 bases, and the junction held 15 bases outside the gene matches. The PCR was carried out with 60 Vbeta primers and 13 Jbeta primers. Sequenced by immunoSEQ multiplex PCR; TCRdb stores in-frame clones only, minus some. This sample carries about 130,000 clones, about 78% of them seen once, and the ten largest clones take around 1.2%. This sequence originates from a man aged 45-60 years in good health and CMV-seronegative. Sequenced: PBMCs. The chain is built from TRBV28 and TRBJ1-2; 9 bases match TRBD1. The CDR3 coding sequence is TGTGCCAGCAGACCGGGAACAGGGGGCGGAGGGATCTATGGCTACACCTTC. This encodes CASRPGTGGGGIYGYTF.